This T cell receptor (beta chain) is from a study of response to subunit inactivated influenza vaccine. TCRdb passed the RT-PCR reads through MiXCR, listing each CDR3 protein once. The sample includes under 500,000 distinct CDR3 sequences, approximately 11% of them seen just once. This CDR3 spans 17 amino acids. The J segment lost 2 bases and the V segment lost 1 base, leaving 8 bases of the junction unmatched. Per germline, CDR1 MNHEY and CDR2 SVGEGT. The TCR originated in a man in his fifties or sixties who received an inactivated influenza vaccine. The chain combines TRBV6-2 or TRBV6-3 with TRBJ2-3; 8 bases fit TRBD2. Specimen: PBMCs from blood, collected roughly 48 days after vaccination. Written as DNA, the CDR3 is TGTGCCAGCAGTTACTTAGGTAGCGGGGTTCTCACAGATACGCAGTATTTT. Amino acid sequence: CASSYLGSGVLTDTQYF.